A selection of T cell receptor beta chains follows, all from one sample in a study of shared clonotypes between healthy human individuals. Using immunoSEQ multiplex PCR, the repertoire was profiled, and TCRdb retains in-frame clones only, with some absent. The table lists around 2.5 million clones, 80% to 95% of them singletons. Material: naive CD4+ T cells from PBMCs. The receptor source for this set is a young man in good health. Some clones in this sample may be carry-over from other donors' samples. Both conserved end residues are part of each CDR3. A D gene is named only where the DNA matches it firmly. Part of the rows lack a size; the others show once, few, many or a class for expanded clones.

v_gene	d_gene	j_gene	abundance	len	CDR3nt	CDR3aa
TRBV7-9	TRBD1	TRBJ1-1	.	15	TGTGCCAGCAGCCCCGGGCAGGGGGTAGGCACTGAAGCTTTCTTT	CASSPGQGVGTEAFF
TRBV27	.	TRBJ2-7	.	8	TGTGCCAGCGTCGAGCAGTACTTC	CASVEQYF
TRBV6-6	.	TRBJ2-3	.	13	TGTGCCAGCAGTTACCCGAACACAGATACGCAGTATTTT	CASSYPNTDTQYF
TRBV5-1	.	TRBJ2-5	.	15	TGCGCCAGCAGATACCGACAGGACCCGCAAGAGACCCAGTACTTC	CASRYRQDPQETQYF
TRBV19	TRBD2	TRBJ2-5	.	16	TGTGCCAGTAGTACACGACTAGCGGGAGAGGTGGAGACCCAGTACTTC	CASSTRLAGEVETQYF
TRBV7-2	.	TRBJ2-3	.	14	TGTGCCAGCAGATACGTTTCTAGCACAGATACGCAGTATTTT	CASRYVSSTDTQYF
TRBV18	TRBD1	TRBJ1-1	.	17	TGTGCCAGCTCACTTTACTCGGGACAGCTTGGGAACACTGAAGCTTTCTTT	CASSLYSGQLGNTEAFF
TRBV25-1	.	TRBJ1-1	.	14	TGTGCCAGCAGTGATGAATGGCTGAACACTGAAGCTTTCTTT	CASSDEWLNTEAFF
TRBV28	.	TRBJ2-7	.	14	TGTGCCAGCAGCGGAGGTAGGGGGACCCACGAGCAGTACTTC	CASSGGRGTHEQYF
TRBV7-3	.	TRBJ1-5	few	13	TGTGCCAGCAGCTTTGGGAGGGGACAGCCCCAGCATTTT	CASSFGRGQPQHF
TRBV5-1	.	TRBJ1-2	.	16	TGCGCCAGCAGCTTTTTCGGGGCAGGAGACCACTATGGCTACACCTTC	CASSFFGAGDHYGYTF
TRBV27	.	TRBJ1-1	.	14	TGTGCCAGCAGGCCGGAGCCTCGGAACACTGAAGCTTTCTTT	CASRPEPRNTEAFF
TRBV5-1	.	TRBJ1-3	.	15	TGCGCCAGCAGCGCCGGGTCCAACTCTGGAAACACCATATATTTT	CASSAGSNSGNTIYF
TRBV4-1	TRBD1	TRBJ2-6	.	15	TGCGCCAGCACCACAGGGGGCGCTGGGGCCAACGTCCTGACTTTC	CASTTGGAGANVLTF
TRBV6-5	.	TRBJ2-3	.	13	TGTGCCAGCAGTGGACGGCACACAGATACGCAGTATTTT	CASSGRHTDTQYF
TRBV6-4	.	TRBJ2-3	.	15	TGTGCCAGCAGCCGCGCTGGGGCACGGCGAGATACGCAGTATTTT	CASSRAGARRDTQYF
TRBV2	TRBD2	TRBJ2-7	.	16	TGTGCCAGCAGTGAAGGACCGCTAGCGGGAGGTTACGAGCAGTACTTC	CASSEGPLAGGYEQYF
TRBV28	.	TRBJ2-2	.	19	TGTGCCACAGTACGGAACTTGGGACAATCTTCCTCGAACACCGGGGAGCTGTTTTTT	CATVRNLGQSSSNTGELFF
TRBV5-1	.	TRBJ2-5	.	14	TGCGCCAGCAGCTCGCAGGACGGGGGAGAGACCCAGTACTTC	CASSSQDGGETQYF
TRBV7-9	TRBD1	TRBJ2-7	.	15	TGTGCCAGCAGCCCGCAGACAGGGGGCGGGTACGAGCAGTACTTC	CASSPQTGGGYEQYF
TRBV28	TRBD1	TRBJ1-1	.	15	TGTGCCAGCAGTTCTCCGGACAGGGAGGGGACTGAAGCTTTCTTT	CASSSPDREGTEAFF
TRBV9	TRBD2	TRBJ2-5	.	17	TGTGCCAGCAGCGTAGAACTAGCGGGAGCAGGCCAAGAGACCCAGTACTTC	CASSVELAGAGQETQYF
TRBV4-2	.	TRBJ1-3	once	14	TGTGCCAGCAGCCATGTAGGCCGAGGAAACACCATATATTTT	CASSHVGRGNTIYF
TRBV28	.	TRBJ2-1	.	15	TGTGCCAGCAGCCCACCGAGAGGGCTCTACAATGAGCAGTTCTTC	CASSPPRGLYNEQFF
TRBV18	TRBD1	TRBJ1-2	.	20	TGTGCCAGCTCAAAAAGGTCGGTTCCGGGACAGGGTTCGTTGATAGATGGCTACACCTTC	CASSKRSVPGQGSLIDGYTF
TRBV7-6	.	TRBJ2-1	.	12	TGTGCCAGCAGCTTCCCCGGCAGTAAGCAGTTCTTC	CASSFPGSKQFF
TRBV28	TRBD1	TRBJ1-4	.	15	TGTGCCAGCAGTCGGCTGGGACAGGGGACCGAAAAACTGTTTTTT	CASSRLGQGTEKLFF
TRBV7-3	.	TRBJ2-1	.	15	TGTGCCAGCAGCTTACTAGGACAGAGTTACAATGAGCAGTTCTTC	CASSLLGQSYNEQFF
TRBV4-1	.	TRBJ1-3	.	15	TGCGCCAGCAGCCAAGATTCGGGCCGGTGGTACACCATATATTTT	CASSQDSGRWYTIYF